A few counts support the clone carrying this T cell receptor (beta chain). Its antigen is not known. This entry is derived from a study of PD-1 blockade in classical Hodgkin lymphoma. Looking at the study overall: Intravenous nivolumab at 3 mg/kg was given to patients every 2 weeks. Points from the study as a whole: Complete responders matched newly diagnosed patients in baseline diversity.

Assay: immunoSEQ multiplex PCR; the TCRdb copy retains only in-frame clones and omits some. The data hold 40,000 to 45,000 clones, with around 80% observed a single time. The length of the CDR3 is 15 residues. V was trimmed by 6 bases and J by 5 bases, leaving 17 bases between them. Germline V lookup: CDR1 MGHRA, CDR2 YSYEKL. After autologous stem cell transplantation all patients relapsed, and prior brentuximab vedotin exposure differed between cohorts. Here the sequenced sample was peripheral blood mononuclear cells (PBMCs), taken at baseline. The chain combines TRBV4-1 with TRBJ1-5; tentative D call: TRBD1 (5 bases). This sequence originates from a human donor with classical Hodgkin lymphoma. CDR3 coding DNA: TGCGCCAGCAGATCCCGGGACGTGGCCGATCAGCCCCAGCATTTT. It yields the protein CASRSRDVADQPQHF.